This T cell receptor (beta chain) stems from a study of cytomegalovirus exposure and HLA in healthy donors. Whole-study context: The platform used for the 95 to 150 validation repertoires matched that of the roughly 670 first-cohort repertoires, a later analysis reported.

Details on this clone: What it binds is unknown.

The assay was immunoSEQ multiplex PCR, and TCRdb's table has in-frame clones only and misses some. The sample lists some 320,000 clones; roughly nine tenths were seen once. The study's findings and limits: A classifier reportedly called cytomegalovirus status with high sensitivity and specificity. Despite most TCR sequences being rare, some public TCRs occurred in many donors. The CMV antigen specificity of a few CMV-associated chains was confirmed through in vitro analysis.

The CDR3 totals 13 residues. The germline V and J ends were trimmed by 3 bases and 1 base, with 6 bases remaining between them. Germline lookup yields CDR1 PRHDT and CDR2 FYEKMQ (reference sequence). The gene calls are TRBV13 and TRBJ1-2; D ambiguous. This TCR was sampled from a woman aged 25-40 years in good health and CMV-seropositive. Sequences were obtained from PBMCs. This CDR3 is CASSLGDNYGYTF. Written as DNA, the CDR3 is TGTGCCAGCAGCTTGGGTGATAACTATGGCTACACCTTC.